A selection of T cell receptor beta chains follows, all from one sample in a study of blood T cell repertoires in COVID-19. TCRdb's table, derived via immunoSEQ multiplex PCR, lists solely in-frame clones and lacks some. The sample lists 250,000 to 300,000 clones, roughly 90% occurring once. Sequencing input: PBMCs or T cells enriched from blood (not recorded which). All receptors come from a woman between 40 and 55 years old who had recovered from COVID-19. The CDR3 runs from the conserved cysteine through the conserved F or W. The D gene is left open where the match is weak. Size tells how often a clone was seen (once, few, many) or the class of an expanded clone, and some rows leave it out.

v_gene,len,abundance,d_gene,j_gene,CDR3nt,CDR3aa
TRBV9,14,NA,NA,TRBJ2-5,TGTGCCAGCAGCGTAGGGCAGGGCCAAGAGACCCAGTACTTC,CASSVGQGQETQYF
TRBV6-5,13,NA,TRBD1,TRBJ1-6,TGTGCCACCACCGGGACAGATAATTCACCCCTCCACTTT,CATTGTDNSPLHF
TRBV2,15,NA,TRBD2,TRBJ2-5,TGTGCCAGCAGTGAACCTAGCGGGGGTACGGAGACCCAGTACTTC,CASSEPSGGTETQYF
TRBV18,16,NA,TRBD1,TRBJ2-1,TGTGCCAGCTCACTCGACAGGGGGCGATTGGCTAATGAGCAGTTCTTC,CASSLDRGRLANEQFF
TRBV7-9,13,few,NA,TRBJ1-5,TGTGCCAGCAGCTCTTCCAGCAATCAGCCCCAGCATTTT,CASSSSSNQPQHF
TRBV24-1,13,NA,TRBD1,TRBJ1-5,TGTGCCACCAGTTCAGGGGGTGGCCAGCCCCAGCATTTT,CATSSGGGQPQHF
TRBV10-1,14,NA,NA,TRBJ2-7,TGCGCCAGCAGTGAGACCGGGGGGCGAGGCGAGCAGTACTTC,CASSETGGRGEQYF
TRBV30,14,NA,NA,TRBJ2-3,TGTGCCTGGAGATTGAGGGGGTGGACAGATACGCAGTATTTT,CAWRLRGWTDTQYF
TRBV11-2,15,NA,NA,TRBJ2-1,TGTGCCAGCAGCTTAGACCCGACGGGCTACAATGAGCAGTTCTTC,CASSLDPTGYNEQFF
TRBV6-8,14,NA,NA,TRBJ2-5,TGTGCCAGCAGTTACCCACCACGAGAAAAGACCCAGTACTTC,CASSYPPREKTQYF
TRBV6-4,14,few,NA,TRBJ1-1,TGTGCCAGCAGCCTAAACGGGGGGAAGACTGAAGCTTTCTTT,CASSLNGGKTEAFF
TRBV6-1,16,NA,TRBD1,TRBJ1-6,TGTGCCAGCAGTGCCACAGGGGGCGCCGAGAATTCACCCCTCCACTTT,CASSATGGAENSPLHF
TRBV30,12,NA,TRBD1,TRBJ2-7,TGTGCCTGGAGTGTAGGGGGCACAGAGCAGTACTTC,CAWSVGGTEQYF
TRBV13,17,NA,TRBD2,TRBJ2-1,TGTGCCAGCAGCTCCGAATCCGGGACTAGCGGCCATCATGAGCAGTTCTTC,CASSSESGTSGHHEQFF
TRBV30,12,NA,NA,TRBJ1-2,TGTGCCCGGAACTCCCTTAAGTATGGCTACACCTTC,CARNSLKYGYTF
TRBV7-2,16,NA,NA,TRBJ2-7,TGTGCCAGCAGCTTAGTTACGGGGAACCCCCTCTACGAGCAGTACTTC,CASSLVTGNPLYEQYF
TRBV7-8,15,NA,TRBD1,TRBJ2-5,TGTGCCAGCACGTTTGACAGGGGGTCGGGAAAGACCCAGTACTTC,CASTFDRGSGKTQYF
TRBV5-5,14,NA,TRBD1,TRBJ1-1,TGTGCCAGCAGCTTGGCCTACAGGGGGCTTGGAGCTTTCTTT,CASSLAYRGLGAFF
TRBV5-4,17,once,NA,TRBJ2-2,TGTGCCAGCAGCTTGTCTACCGTCAGACTTTACACCGGGGAGCTGTTTTTT,CASSLSTVRLYTGELFF
TRBV5-1,16,NA,TRBD1,TRBJ2-7,TGCGCCAGCAGAAAAGAGGGACAGGCCACCTCCTACGAGCAGTACTTC,CASRKEGQATSYEQYF
TRBV5-1,15,NA,TRBD2,TRBJ2-7,TGCGCCAGCAGCCTCCAGGCGGGAGGATTTTACGAGCAGTACTTC,CASSLQAGGFYEQYF